This is a list of T cell receptor beta chains from one sample in a study of T-cell memory formation after mild COVID-19. TCRdb reprocessed the 5' RACE reads via MiXCR and lists one record per CDR3 protein. The sample has 250,000 to 350,000 distinct CDR3 sequences; roughly a fifth are singletons. Sequencing was done on a sample of PBMCs or a T cell subset sorted from them (not recorded which). The receptors originated from a man aged 18 to 30 who had mild COVID-19 (a few samples of this study predate the infection). Cell type and time point are not known. The CDR3 runs from the conserved cysteine through the conserved F or W. D genes are given only for firm matches. The size field is filled for only some rows; it gives once, few, many or a size class.

d_call j_call v_call clone_size cdr3_nt cdr3_aa
NA TRBJ1-1 TRBV6-5 NA TGTGCCAGCAGCTATCAAGGACAGCCTGAAGCTTTCTTT CASSYQGQPEAFF
TRBD2 TRBJ2-1 TRBV2 NA TGTGCCAGCAGTGGGACTAGCGGGGCGGACAATGAGCAGTTCTTC CASSGTSGADNEQFF
NA TRBJ1-2 TRBV5-1 NA TGCGCCAGCAACCCGAGGGGCAGCGATGGCTACACCTTC CASNPRGSDGYTF
TRBD1 TRBJ1-5 TRBV20-1 NA TGCAGTGCCCCGGACAGGGGCGGGGTCCCAGCGCATTTT CSAPDRGGVPAHF
TRBD1 TRBJ1-4 TRBV7-9 NA TGTGCCAGCAGCGCACAGGGGCGGGATGAAAAACTGTTTTTT CASSAQGRDEKLFF
NA TRBJ2-2 TRBV11-2 many TGTGCCAGCAGCTTAATCCCAGGGGCAGGTGACACCGGGGAGCTGTTTTTT CASSLIPGAGDTGELFF
NA TRBJ1-1 TRBV3-1 NA TGTGCCAGCAGCCAAGTACCCGGCACTGAAGCTTTCTTT CASSQVPGTEAFF
NA TRBJ2-5 TRBV11-2 few TGTGCCAGCAGCCCAGGCACCGGGGGGCGCAGAGAGACCCAGTACTTC CASSPGTGGRRETQYF
TRBD1 TRBJ2-3 TRBV24-1 NA TGTGCCACCAGTGAAGGAAGGGGGCATAGCACAGATACGCAGTATTTT CATSEGRGHSTDTQYF
NA TRBJ1-6 TRBV4-2 few TGTGCCAGCAGCCAAGGCTGGTTTGCGGATTCACCCCTCCACTTT CASSQGWFADSPLHF
TRBD2 TRBJ2-1 TRBV14 NA TGTGCCAGCAGCCAAGTTGGCGGGGGAAACCGCTACAATGAGCAGTTCTTC CASSQVGGGNRYNEQFF
NA TRBJ1-1 TRBV12-3/TRBV12-4 NA TGTGCCAGCAGCTCGTCCAGTCGGGGTGCGAACACTGAAGCTTTCTTT CASSSSSRGANTEAFF
TRBD1 TRBJ2-7 TRBV9 few TGTGCCAGCAGCGTAGTCTCAGGGGGTGGCGAGCAGTACTTC CASSVVSGGGEQYF
NA TRBJ2-2 TRBV9 few TGTGCCAGCAGCGTCGCGGGGGCGTATGAGCTGTTTTTT CASSVAGAYELFF
TRBD2 TRBJ2-5 TRBV5-1 few TGCGCCAGCAGCAAAGGGACTAGCGGTCGAGAGACCCAGTACTTC CASSKGTSGRETQYF
NA TRBJ2-1 TRBV4-3 NA TGCGCCAGCAGCCAAGTTACCGGCAACAATGAGCAGTTCTTC CASSQVTGNNEQFF
NA TRBJ1-3 TRBV18 NA TGTGCCAGCTCACCGATCGCGGGCGGGGCGCCTGGAAACACCATATATTTT CASSPIAGGAPGNTIYF
NA TRBJ2-2 TRBV9 NA TGTGCCAGCAGCGTAGAGACGGAAAACACCGGGGAGCTGTTTTTT CASSVETENTGELFF
NA TRBJ2-4 TRBV6-1 NA TGTGCCAGCAGTGAAGCAGGGGGGAGTTTACACATTCAGTACTTC CASSEAGGSLHIQYF
NA TRBJ2-1 TRBV12-3/TRBV12-4 few TGTGCCAGCAGTAGTCTAGTTGGGCCCTATGAGCAGTTCTTC CASSSLVGPYEQFF
TRBD1 TRBJ2-5 TRBV29-1 few TGCAGCGGGTGGACAGGGAGGCAAGAGACCCAGTACTTC CSGWTGRQETQYF
NA TRBJ1-1 TRBV20-1 few TGCAGTGCTAGATCTGCGACCCTTAAGATGGCTTTCTTT CSARSATLKMAFF
NA TRBJ2-3 TRBV5-1 few TGCGCCAGCAGCCAAGGACCCAAGCAGGATACGCAGTATTTT CASSQGPKQDTQYF